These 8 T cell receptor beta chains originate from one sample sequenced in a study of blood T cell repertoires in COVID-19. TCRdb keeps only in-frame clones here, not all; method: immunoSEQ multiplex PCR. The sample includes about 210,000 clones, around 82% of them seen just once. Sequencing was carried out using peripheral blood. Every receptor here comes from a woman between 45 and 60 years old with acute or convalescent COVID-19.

CDR3 bases: TGTGCCAGCAGCCCGGGGACACCTCCCCTCTACGAGCAGTACTTC. Its translation is CASSPGTPPLYEQYF. This rearrangement joins TRBV11-1 to TRBJ2-7, with D possibly TRBD1 on 6 matching bases. This CDR3 is 15 amino acids long. V was trimmed by 5 bases and J by 3 bases, leaving 17 bases between them. CDR1 is SGHAT, CDR2 FQDESV, per germline (reference sequence).

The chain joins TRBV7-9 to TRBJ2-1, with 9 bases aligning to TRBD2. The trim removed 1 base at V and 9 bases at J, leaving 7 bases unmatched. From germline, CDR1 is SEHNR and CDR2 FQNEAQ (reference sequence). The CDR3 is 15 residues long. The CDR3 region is CASSLGAGGLGEQFF. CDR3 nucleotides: TGTGCCAGCAGCTTAGGAGCGGGAGGCCTCGGTGAGCAGTTCTTC.

CDR3 in amino acids: CASSYGTASREDTQYF. The CDR3, as DNA: TGTGCCAGCAGTTACGGGACAGCGTCTCGGGAAGATACGCAGTATTTT. V usage is TRBV6-5 and J usage is TRBJ2-3; TRBD1 matches 7 bases. After removal of 2 bases from V and 5 bases from J, the junction contained 10 bases not matched to a gene. Germline loops: CDR1 MNHEY, CDR2 SVGAGI. The CDR3 is 16 residues long.

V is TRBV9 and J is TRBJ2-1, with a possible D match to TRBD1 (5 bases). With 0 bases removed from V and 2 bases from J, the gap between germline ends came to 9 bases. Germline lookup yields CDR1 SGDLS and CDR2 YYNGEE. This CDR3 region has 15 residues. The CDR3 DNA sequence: TGTGCCAGCAGCGTAGGGGGCCTGGCCTACAATGAGCAGTTCTTC. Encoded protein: CASSVGGLAYNEQFF.

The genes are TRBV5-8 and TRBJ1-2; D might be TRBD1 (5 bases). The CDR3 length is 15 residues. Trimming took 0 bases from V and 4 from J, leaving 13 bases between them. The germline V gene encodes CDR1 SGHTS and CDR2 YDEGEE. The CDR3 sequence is CASSLEFGGGYGYTF. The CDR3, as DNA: TGTGCCAGCAGCTTGGAATTCGGGGGAGGCTATGGCTACACCTTC.

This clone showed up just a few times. CDR3 loop: CAWSHRAHTEAFF. The CDR3 DNA reads as TGTGCCTGGAGTCACAGGGCGCACACTGAAGCTTTCTTT. The chain couples TRBV30 to TRBJ1-1; TRBD1 is a possible D gene (6 bases). CDR1 and CDR2 from the germline V gene are GTSNPN and SVGIG (reference sequence). Trimming took 2 bases from V and 3 from J, leaving 10 bases between them. This CDR3 is built from 13 residues.

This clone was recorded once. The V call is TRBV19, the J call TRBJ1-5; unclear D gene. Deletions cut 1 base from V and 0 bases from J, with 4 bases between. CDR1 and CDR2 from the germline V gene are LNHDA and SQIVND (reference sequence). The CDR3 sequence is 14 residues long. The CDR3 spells CASSIGSSNQPQHF. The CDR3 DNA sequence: TGTGCCAGTAGTATAGGTAGTAGCAATCAGCCCCAGCATTTT. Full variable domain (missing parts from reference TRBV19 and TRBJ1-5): DGGITQSPKYLFRKEGQNVTLSCEQNLNHDAMYWYRQDPGQGLRLIYYSQIVNDFQKGDIAEGYSVSREKKESFPLTVTSAQKNPTAFYLCASSIGSSNQPQHFGDGTRLSIL.

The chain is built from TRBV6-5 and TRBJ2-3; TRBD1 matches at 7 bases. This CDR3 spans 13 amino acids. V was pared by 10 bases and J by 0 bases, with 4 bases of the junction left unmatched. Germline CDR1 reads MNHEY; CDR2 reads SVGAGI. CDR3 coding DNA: TGTGCCACAAAACAGGGGAGCACAGATACGCAGTATTTT. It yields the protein CATKQGSTDTQYF.